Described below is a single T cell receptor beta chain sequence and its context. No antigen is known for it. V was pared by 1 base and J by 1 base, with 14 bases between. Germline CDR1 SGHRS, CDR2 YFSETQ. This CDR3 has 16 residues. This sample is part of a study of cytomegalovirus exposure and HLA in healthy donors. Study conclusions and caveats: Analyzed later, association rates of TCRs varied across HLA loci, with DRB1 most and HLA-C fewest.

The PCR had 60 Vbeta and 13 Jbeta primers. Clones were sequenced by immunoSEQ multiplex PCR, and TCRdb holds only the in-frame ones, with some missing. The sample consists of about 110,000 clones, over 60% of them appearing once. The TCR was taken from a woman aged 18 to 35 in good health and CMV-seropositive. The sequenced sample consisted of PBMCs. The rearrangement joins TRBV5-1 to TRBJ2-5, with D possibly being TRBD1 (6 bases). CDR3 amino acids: CASSLRVDSTQETQYF. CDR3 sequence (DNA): TGCGCCAGCAGCTTGAGAGTGGACAGTACCCAAGAGACCCAGTACTTC.